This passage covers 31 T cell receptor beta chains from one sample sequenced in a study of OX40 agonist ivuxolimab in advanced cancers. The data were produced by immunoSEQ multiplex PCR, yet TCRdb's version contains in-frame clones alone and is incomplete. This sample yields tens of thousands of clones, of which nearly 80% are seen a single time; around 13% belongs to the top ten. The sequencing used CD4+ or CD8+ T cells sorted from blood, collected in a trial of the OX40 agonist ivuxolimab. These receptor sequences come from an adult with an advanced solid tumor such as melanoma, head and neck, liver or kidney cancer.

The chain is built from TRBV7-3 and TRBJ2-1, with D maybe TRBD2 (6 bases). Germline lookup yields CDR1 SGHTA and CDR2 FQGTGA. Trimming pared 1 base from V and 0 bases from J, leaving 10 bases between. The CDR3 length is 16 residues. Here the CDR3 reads CASSLRAGSSYNEQFF. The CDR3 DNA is TGTGCCAGCAGCTTAAGGGCGGGGAGCTCCTACAATGAGCAGTTCTTC.

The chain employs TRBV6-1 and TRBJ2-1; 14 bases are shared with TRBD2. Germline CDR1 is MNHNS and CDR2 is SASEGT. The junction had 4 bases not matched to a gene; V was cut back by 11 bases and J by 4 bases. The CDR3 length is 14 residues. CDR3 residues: CACWTSGRYNEQFF. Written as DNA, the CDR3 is TGTGCCTGTTGGACTAGCGGGAGGTACAATGAGCAGTTCTTC.

CDR3 nucleotides: TGTGCTAGTGTTTTACAGGTTAACACTGAAGCTTTCTTT. This codes for CASVLQVNTEAFF. The gene calls are TRBV12-5 and TRBJ1-1; TRBD1 might be the D (5 bases). The CDR3 spans 13 residues. V dropped 7 bases and J dropped 2 bases, with 11 bases sitting between them. Germline V gene lookup returns CDR1 LGHNT and CDR2 FRNRAP.

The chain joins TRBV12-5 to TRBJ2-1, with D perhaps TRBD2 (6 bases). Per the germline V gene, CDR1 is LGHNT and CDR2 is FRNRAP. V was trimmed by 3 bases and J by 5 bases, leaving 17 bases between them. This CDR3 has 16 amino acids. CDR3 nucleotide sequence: TGTGCTAGTGGTTTTCCGACTAGATCGTTCCACAATGAGCAGTTCTTC. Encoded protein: CASGFPTRSFHNEQFF. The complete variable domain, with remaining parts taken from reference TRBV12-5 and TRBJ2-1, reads DARVTQTPRHKVTEMGQEVTMRCQPILGHNTVFWYRQTMMQGLELLAYFRNRAPLDDSGMPKDRFSAEMPDATLATLKIQPSEPRDSAVYFCASGFPTRSFHNEQFFGPGTRLTVL.

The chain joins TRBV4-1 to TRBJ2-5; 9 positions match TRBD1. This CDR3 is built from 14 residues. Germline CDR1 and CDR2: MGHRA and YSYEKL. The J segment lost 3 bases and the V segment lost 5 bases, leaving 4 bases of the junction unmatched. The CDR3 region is CASSIGQGKETQYF. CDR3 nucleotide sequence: TGCGCCAGCAGCATAGGACAGGGGAAAGAGACCCAGTACTTC.

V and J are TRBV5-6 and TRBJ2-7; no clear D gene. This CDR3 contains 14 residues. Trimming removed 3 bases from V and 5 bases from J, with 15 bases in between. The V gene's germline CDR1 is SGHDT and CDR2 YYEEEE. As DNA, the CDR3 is TGTGCCAGCAGCTCGTACAATTTCCCCCACGAGCAGTACTTC. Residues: CASSSYNFPHEQYF.

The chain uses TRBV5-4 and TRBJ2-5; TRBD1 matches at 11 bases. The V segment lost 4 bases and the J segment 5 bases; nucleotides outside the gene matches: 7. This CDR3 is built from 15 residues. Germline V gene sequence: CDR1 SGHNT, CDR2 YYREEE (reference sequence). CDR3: CASSGGDRGSETQYF. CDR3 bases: TGTGCCAGCAGCGGGGGGGACAGGGGGTCGGAGACCCAGTACTTC.

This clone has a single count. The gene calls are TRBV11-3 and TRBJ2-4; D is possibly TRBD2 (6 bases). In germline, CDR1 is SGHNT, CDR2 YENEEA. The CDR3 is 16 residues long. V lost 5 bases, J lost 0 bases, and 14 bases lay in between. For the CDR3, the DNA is TGTGCCAGCAGCCCCGGCGCGGGGATAGCCAAAAACATTCAGTACTTC. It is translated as CASSPGAGIAKNIQYF.

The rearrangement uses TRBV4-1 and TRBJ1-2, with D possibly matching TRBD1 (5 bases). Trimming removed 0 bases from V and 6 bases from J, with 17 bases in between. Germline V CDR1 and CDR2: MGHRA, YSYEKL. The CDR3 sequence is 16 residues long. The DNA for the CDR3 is TGCGCCAGCAGCCAAGATTGGGGCCGACAACGTAATGGCTACACCTTC. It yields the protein CASSQDWGRQRNGYTF.

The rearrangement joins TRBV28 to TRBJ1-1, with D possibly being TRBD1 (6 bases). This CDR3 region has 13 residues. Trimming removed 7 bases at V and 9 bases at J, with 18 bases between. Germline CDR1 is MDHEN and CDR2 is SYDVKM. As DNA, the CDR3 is TGTGCCAGCAACCGACAGGCTCAACCCAAAGCTTTCTTT. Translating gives CASNRQAQPKAFF.

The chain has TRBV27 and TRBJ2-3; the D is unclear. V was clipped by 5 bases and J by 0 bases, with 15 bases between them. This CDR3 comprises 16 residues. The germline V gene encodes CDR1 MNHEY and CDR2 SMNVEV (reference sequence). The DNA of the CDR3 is TGTGCCAGCAGTAGAAGTCTTAAAAGCAGCACAGATACGCAGTATTTT. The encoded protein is CASSRSLKSSTDTQYF.

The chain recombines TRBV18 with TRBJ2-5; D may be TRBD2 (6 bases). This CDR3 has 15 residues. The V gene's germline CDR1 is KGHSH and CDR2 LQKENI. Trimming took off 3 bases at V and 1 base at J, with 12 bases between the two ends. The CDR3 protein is CASSPRAGSQETQYF. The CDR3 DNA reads TGTGCCAGCTCACCGAGGGCGGGGAGCCAAGAGACCCAGTACTTC.

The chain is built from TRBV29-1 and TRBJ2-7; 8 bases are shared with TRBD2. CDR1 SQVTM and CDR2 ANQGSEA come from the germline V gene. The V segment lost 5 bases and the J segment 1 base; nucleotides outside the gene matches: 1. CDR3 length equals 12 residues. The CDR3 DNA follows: TGCAGCGTTCGGGAGGGTTCCTACGAGCAGTACTTC. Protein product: CSVREGSYEQYF.

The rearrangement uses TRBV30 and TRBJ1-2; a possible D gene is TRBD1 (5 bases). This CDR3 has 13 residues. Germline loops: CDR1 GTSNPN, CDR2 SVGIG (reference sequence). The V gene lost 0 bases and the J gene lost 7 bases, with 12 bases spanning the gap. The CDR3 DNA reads TGTGCCTGGAGTGTCCAAGGGGCCAGTGGCTACACCTTC. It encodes CAWSVQGASGYTF.

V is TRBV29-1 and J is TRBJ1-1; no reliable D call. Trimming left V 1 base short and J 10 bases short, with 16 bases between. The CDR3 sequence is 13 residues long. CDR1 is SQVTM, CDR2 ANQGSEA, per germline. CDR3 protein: CSVEAVSTPVAFF. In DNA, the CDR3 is TGCAGCGTTGAAGCTGTCAGCACTCCAGTAGCTTTCTTT.

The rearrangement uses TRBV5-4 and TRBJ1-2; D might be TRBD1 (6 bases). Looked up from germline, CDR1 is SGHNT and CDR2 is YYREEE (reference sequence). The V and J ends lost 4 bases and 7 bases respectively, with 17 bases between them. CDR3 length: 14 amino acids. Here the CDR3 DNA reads TGTGCCAGCAGCCCATCAGCAGGGGAAGGTGGCTACACCTTC. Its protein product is CASSPSAGEGGYTF.

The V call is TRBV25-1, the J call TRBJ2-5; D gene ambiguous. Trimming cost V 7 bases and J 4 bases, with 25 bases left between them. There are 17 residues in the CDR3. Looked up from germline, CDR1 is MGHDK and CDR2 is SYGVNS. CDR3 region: CASTQSSPTSVLETQYF. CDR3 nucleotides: TGTGCCAGCACACAGTCTTCACCGACGTCCGTTTTAGAGACCCAGTACTTC.

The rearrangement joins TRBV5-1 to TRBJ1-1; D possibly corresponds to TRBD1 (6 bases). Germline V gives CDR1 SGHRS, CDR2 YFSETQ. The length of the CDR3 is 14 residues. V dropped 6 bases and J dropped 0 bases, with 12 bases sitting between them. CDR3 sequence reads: CASKSTGLNTEAFF. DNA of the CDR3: TGCGCCAGCAAATCGACAGGACTGAACACTGAAGCTTTCTTT.

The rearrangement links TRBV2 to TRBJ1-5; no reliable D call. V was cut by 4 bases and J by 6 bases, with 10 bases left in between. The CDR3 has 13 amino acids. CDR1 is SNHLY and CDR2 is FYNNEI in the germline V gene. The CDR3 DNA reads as TGTGCCAGCAGTGCAACTGATATTCAGCCCCAGCATTTT. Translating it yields CASSATDIQPQHF.

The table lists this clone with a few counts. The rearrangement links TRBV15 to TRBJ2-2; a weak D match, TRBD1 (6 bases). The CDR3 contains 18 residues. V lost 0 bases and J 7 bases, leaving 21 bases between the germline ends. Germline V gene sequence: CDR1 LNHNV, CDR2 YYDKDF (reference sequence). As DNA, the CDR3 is TGTGCCACCAGCAGAGATCCCCAGACTGACAGGCCCCTCGGGGAGCTGTTTTTT. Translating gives CATSRDPQTDRPLGELFF.

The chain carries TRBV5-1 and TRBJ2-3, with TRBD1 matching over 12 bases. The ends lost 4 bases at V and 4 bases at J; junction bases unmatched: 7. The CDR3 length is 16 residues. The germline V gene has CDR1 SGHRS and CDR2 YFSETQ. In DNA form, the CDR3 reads TGCGCCAGCAGCCCGCTAGGGACAGGGGGCGCAGATACGCAGTATTTT. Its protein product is CASSPLGTGGADTQYF. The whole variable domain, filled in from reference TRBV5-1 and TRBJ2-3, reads KAGVTQTPRYLIKTRGQQVTLSCSPISGHRSVSWYQQTPGQGLQFLFEYFSETQRNKGNFPGRFSGRQFSNSRSEMNVSTLELGDSALYLCASSPLGTGGADTQYFGPGTRLTVL.

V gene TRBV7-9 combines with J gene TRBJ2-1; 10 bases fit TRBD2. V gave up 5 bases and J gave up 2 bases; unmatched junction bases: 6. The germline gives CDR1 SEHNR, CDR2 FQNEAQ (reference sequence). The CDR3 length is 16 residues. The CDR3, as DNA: TGTGCCAGCAGCGCGAGTCTAGCGGGGGCCTACAATGAGCAGTTCTTC. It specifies CASSASLAGAYNEQFF.

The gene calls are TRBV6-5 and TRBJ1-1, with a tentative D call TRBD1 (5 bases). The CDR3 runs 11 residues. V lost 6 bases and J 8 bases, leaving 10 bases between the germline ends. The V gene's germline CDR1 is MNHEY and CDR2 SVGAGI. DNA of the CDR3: TGTGCCAGCAGCCTCTGGGGGGAAGCTTTCTTT. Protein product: CASSLWGEAFF.

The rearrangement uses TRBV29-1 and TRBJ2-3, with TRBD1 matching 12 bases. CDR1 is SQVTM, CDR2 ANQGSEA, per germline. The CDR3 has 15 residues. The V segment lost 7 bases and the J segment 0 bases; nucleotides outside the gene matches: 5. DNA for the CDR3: TGCAGCGCGGGACAGGGGGCTGCGAGCACAGATACGCAGTATTTT. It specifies CSAGQGAASTDTQYF.

CDR3 protein: CASSYPDRGTEAFF. The CDR3 DNA is TGCGCCAGCAGCTACCCGGACAGGGGTACTGAAGCTTTCTTT. The gene calls are TRBV4-1 and TRBJ1-1; 9 bases agree with TRBD1. Germline assignment: CDR1 MGHRA and CDR2 YSYEKL. The V gene end was trimmed by 5 bases and the J gene end by 5 bases; junction bases not matched to a gene: 6. The CDR3 contains 14 residues.

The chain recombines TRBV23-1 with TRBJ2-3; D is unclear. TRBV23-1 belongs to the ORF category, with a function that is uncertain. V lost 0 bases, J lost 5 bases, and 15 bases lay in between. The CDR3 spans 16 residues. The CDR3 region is CASSQSSQWVRDTQYF. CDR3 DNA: TGCGCCAGCAGTCAATCGTCCCAGTGGGTGAGAGATACGCAGTATTTT.

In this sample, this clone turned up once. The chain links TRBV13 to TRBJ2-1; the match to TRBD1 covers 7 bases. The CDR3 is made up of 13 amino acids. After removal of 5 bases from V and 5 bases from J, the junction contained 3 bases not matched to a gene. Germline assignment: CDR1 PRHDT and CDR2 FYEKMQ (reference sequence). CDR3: CASSQGQNNEQFF. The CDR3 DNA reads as TGTGCCAGCAGCCAGGGACAGAACAATGAGCAGTTCTTC.

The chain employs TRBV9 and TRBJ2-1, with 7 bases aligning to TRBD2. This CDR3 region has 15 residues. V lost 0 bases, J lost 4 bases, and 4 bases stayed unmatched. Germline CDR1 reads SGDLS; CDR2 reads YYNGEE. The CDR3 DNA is TGTGCCAGCAGCGTAGTTGGGACTACTTACAATGAGCAGTTCTTC. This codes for CASSVVGTTYNEQFF.

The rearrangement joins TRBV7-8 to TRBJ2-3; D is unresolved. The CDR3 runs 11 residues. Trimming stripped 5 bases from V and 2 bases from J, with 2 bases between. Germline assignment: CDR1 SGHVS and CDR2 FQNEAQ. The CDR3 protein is CASSATDTQYF. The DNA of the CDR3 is TGTGCCAGCAGCGCCACAGATACGCAGTATTTT.

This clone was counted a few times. In nucleotides, the CDR3 is TGTGCCAGCAGCGCCCAGGGGCTTTCTCATGAAAAACTGTTTTTT. It yields the protein CASSAQGLSHEKLFF. V is TRBV9 and J is TRBJ1-4, with TRBD1 as a possible D gene (6 bases). V lost 3 bases and J 6 bases, leaving 15 bases between the germline ends. From germline, CDR1 is SGDLS and CDR2 YYNGEE. The CDR3 sequence is 15 residues long.

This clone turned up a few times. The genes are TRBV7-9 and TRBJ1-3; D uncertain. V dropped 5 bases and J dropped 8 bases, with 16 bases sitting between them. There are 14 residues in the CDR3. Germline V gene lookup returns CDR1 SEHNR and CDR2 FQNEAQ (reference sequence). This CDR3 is CASSPPDTPDTIYF. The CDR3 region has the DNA TGTGCCAGCAGCCCCCCCGATACCCCGGACACCATATATTTT. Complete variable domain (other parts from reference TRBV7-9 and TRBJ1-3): DTGVSQNPRHKITKRGQNVTFRCDPISEHNRLYWYRQTLGQGPEFLTYFQNEAQLEKSRLLSDRFSAERPKGSFSTLEIQRTEQGDSAMYLCASSPPDTPDTIYFGEGSWLTVV.